This TCR beta chain was sequenced in a study of blood T cell repertoires in COVID-19. In the study overall: COVID-19 samples, acute and convalescent, were from the United States, Italy and Spain. Sources were T cells, B-cell-depleted T cells, or PBMCs; the material itself was cDNA or gDNA.

The CDR3 has 14 amino acids. Germline V CDR1 and CDR2: ENHRY, SYGVKD. Germline trimming cut 5 bases from V and 7 bases from J; bases unmatched to any gene: 5. As handled by the study authors: From reference gene primer amplification, estimates of nucleated cell counts were derived. The table came from immunoSEQ multiplex PCR; TCRdb's copy has only in-frame clones and leaves some out. Clonal size and the V and J genes are those of that table, whereas D and trimming came from the DNA. Among around 270,000 clones listed, roughly 84% were seen once. Sequences were obtained from peripheral blood. This chain links TRBV10-3 with TRBJ1-6; TRBD1 aligns across 7 bases. The TCR originated in a woman between 40 and 55 years old who had recovered from COVID-19. The CDR3 region has the DNA TGTGCCATCAGTTACGGGACAGAAAATTCACCCCTCCACTTT. This translates into CAISYGTENSPLHF.